Below, one T cell receptor beta chain is given with its context. Its antigen is not identified. The data derive from a study of blood T cells in healthy people across ages. Study-level information: About one barcoded TCR beta cDNA was captured per two T cells. Study observations and caveats: Per million T cells, the diversity of TCR beta decreased roughly linearly as age advanced. Diversity estimates drawn from one million T cells were deemed underestimates.

With a J-beta primer mix and a sample-barcoded 5' primer, a second PCR ran about 6 to 11 cycles. TCRdb used MiXCR to reprocess the 5' RACE reads, holding one entry per CDR3 protein. The sample has 800,000 to 1,300,000 distinct CDR3 sequences, 20% to 25% seen once. With 0 bases removed from V and 3 bases from J, the gap between germline ends came to 15 bases. The CDR3 covers 17 residues. CDR1 is LGHNA, CDR2 YSLEER, per germline. A further study also used this sample, focusing on T cells of mothers and their children. That paper notes: Samples were provided by three healthy Caucasian mothers and their six children.

V and J are TRBV4-3 and TRBJ2-1; TRBD2 is a possible D gene (6 bases). This receptor was taken from a girl aged 2-10 years in good health. Specimen: blood. In DNA form, the CDR3 reads TGCGCCAGCAGCCAAGATTTGGTAGCGGTACTCTACAATGAGCAGTTCTTC. This translates into CASSQDLVAVLYNEQFF.